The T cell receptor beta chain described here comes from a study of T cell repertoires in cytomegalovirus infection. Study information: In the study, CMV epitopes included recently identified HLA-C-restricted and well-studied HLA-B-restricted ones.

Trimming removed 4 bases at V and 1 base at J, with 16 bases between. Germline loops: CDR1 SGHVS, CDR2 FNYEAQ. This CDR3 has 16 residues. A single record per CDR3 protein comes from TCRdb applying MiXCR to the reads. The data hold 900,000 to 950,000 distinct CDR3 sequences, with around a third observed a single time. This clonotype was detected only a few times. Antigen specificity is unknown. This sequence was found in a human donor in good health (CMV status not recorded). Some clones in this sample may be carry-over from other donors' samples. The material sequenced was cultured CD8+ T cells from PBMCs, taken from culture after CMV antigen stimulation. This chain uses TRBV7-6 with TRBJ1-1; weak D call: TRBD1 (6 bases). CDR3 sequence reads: CASSSHVQGGNTEAFF. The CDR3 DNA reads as TGTGCCAGCAGCTCACATGTACAGGGAGGGAACACTGAAGCTTTCTTT.